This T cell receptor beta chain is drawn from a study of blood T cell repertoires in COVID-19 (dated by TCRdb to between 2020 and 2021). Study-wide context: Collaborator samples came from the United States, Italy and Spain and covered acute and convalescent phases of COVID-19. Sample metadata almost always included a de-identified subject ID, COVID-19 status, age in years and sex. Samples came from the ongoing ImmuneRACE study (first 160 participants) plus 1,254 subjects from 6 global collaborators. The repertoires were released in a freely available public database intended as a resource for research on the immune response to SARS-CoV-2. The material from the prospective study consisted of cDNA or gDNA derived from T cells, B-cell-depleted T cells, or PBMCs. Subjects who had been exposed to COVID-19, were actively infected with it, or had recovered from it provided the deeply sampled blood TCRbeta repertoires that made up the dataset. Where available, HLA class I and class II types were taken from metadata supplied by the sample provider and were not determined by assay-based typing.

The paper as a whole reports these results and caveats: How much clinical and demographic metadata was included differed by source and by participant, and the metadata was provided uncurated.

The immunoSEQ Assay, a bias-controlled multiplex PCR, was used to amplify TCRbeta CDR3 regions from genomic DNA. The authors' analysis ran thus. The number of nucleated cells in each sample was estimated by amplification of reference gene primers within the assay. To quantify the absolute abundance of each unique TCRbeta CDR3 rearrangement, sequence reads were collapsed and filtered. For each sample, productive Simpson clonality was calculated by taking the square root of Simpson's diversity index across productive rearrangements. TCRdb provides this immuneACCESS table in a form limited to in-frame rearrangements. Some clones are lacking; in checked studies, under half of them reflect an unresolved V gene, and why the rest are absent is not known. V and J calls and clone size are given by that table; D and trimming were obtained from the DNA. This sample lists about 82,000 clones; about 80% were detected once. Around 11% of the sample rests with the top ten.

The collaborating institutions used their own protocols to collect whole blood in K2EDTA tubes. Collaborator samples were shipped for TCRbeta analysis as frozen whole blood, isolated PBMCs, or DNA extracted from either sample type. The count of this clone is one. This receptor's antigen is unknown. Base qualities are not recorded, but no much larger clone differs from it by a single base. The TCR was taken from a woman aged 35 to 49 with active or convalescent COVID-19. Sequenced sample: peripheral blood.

The CDR3 protein sequence reads: CASSLIGQNTGELFF. The DNA is TGTGCCAGCAGCTTGATCGGACAAAACACCGGGGAGCTGTTTTTT. The chain uses TRBV5-5 and TRBJ2-2; the D region possibly corresponds to TRBD1 (5 bases align). Cut back by 1 base and 2 bases, the V and J ends lie 9 bases apart. In the germline V gene (reference sequence), CDR1 corresponds to SGHKS and CDR2 to YYEKEE. From its cysteine to its phenylalanine, the CDR3 spans 15 amino acids. The DNA shown is the 45-base CDR3, in frame from base 1.